The 9 T cell receptor beta chains listed next were all sequenced from one sample in a study of cytomegalovirus exposure and HLA in healthy donors. A multiplex PCR was run with 60 Vbeta primers and 13 Jbeta primers. Only in-frame clones appear in the TCRdb table, and some are missing; sequencing was by immunoSEQ multiplex PCR. The table lists over 150,000 clones, 84% of them singletons. Specimen: PBMCs. The receptors originated from a girl aged 5 to 17 in good health and CMV-seropositive.

The genes are TRBV4-1 and TRBJ2-1; 9 bases map to TRBD2. Per germline, CDR1 MGHRA and CDR2 YSYEKL. Unmatched junction bases numbered 4, after V lost 4 bases and J lost 0 bases. The CDR3 is 16 amino acids. The CDR3 protein is CASSRTSEYSYNEQFF. The CDR3 DNA reads TGCGCCAGCAGCCGGACTAGCGAATACTCCTACAATGAGCAGTTCTTC.

In its sample, this clone was seen once. The rearrangement joins TRBV2 to TRBJ2-4; 9 bases line up with TRBD1. The ends lost 5 bases at V and 0 bases at J; junction bases unmatched: 5. The CDR3 length is 16 residues. CDR1 and CDR2 (germline): SNHLY, FYNNEI. The CDR3 region is CASSPPGQGAKNIQYF. CDR3 nucleotide sequence: TGTGCCAGCAGTCCTCCGGGACAGGGAGCCAAAAACATTCAGTACTTC.

This clone was detected a few times. The V gene is TRBV10-3, the J gene TRBJ1-1, with 9 positions matching TRBD1. Per the germline V gene, CDR1 is ENHRY and CDR2 is SYGVKD. V lost 3 bases, J lost 3 bases, and 14 bases stayed unmatched. The CDR3 is 18 residues long. CDR3 in DNA: TGTGCCATCAGTGATCGTGGACAGGGGATATACGGGGACACTGAAGCTTTCTTT. This sequence encodes CAISDRGQGIYGDTEAFF.

This clone was counted a few times. The genes are TRBV28 and TRBJ1-1; 7 nucleotides align to TRBD1. Germline trimming cut 6 bases from V and 1 base from J; bases unmatched to any gene: 5. The CDR3 runs 14 residues. Germline V gives CDR1 MDHEN, CDR2 SYDVKM. The CDR3 DNA follows: TGTGCCAGCAGCACCAGGGGGGCGAACACTGAAGCTTTCTTT. Its protein is CASSTRGANTEAFF. The entire variable domain, with the rest obtained from reference TRBV28 and TRBJ1-1, is as follows: DVKVTQSSRYLVKRTGEKVFLECVQDMDHENMFWYRQDPGLGLRLIYFSYDVKMKEKGDIPEGYSVSREKKERFSLILESASTNQTSMYLCASSTRGANTEAFFGQGTRLTVV.

The CDR3 DNA follows: TGTGCCAGCAGTTACGCTCGTACGGGAGGAAACACCATATATTTT. Translation gives CASSYARTGGNTIYF. V gene TRBV6-5 combines with J gene TRBJ1-3; D not resolved. The germline V gene has CDR1 MNHEY and CDR2 SVGAGI. The CDR3 is made up of 15 amino acids. V lost 2 bases, J lost 4 bases, and 12 bases lay in between.

The sample holds a few counts of this clone. The gene calls are TRBV7-3 and TRBJ1-1; D is undetermined. Germline CDR1 and CDR2: SGHTA and FQGTGA. This CDR3 contains 13 residues. The ends were cut back, 2 bases at V and 1 base at J, with 5 bases in the middle. In DNA form, the CDR3 reads TGTGCCAGCAGCTTATCAGGGAACACTGAAGCTTTCTTT. This codes for CASSLSGNTEAFF. The full variable domain, completed using reference TRBV7-3 and TRBJ1-1, is GAGVSQTPSNKVTEKGKYVELRCDPISGHTALYWYRQSLGQGPEFLIYFQGTGAADDSGLPNDRFFAVRPEGSVSTLKIQRTERGDSAVYLCASSLSGNTEAFFGQGTRLTVV.

The gene calls are TRBV19 and TRBJ2-1; TRBD2 matches at 10 bases. The germline gives CDR1 LNHDA, CDR2 SQIVND (reference sequence). The CDR3 has 16 residues. Germline trimming cut 11 bases from V and 6 bases from J; bases unmatched to any gene: 16. Here the CDR3 DNA reads TGTGCCTCCTCCCGGGGGGCAGCGGGGGGGCCCAATGAGCAGTTCTTC. Translated, it gives CASSRGAAGGPNEQFF.

The sample holds one count of this clone. V and J are TRBV15 and TRBJ1-1, with D tentatively TRBD1 (5 bases). CDR1 and CDR2 (germline): LNHNV, YYDKDF (reference sequence). V lost 0 bases, J lost 5 bases, and 10 bases lay in between. This CDR3 spans 14 amino acids. The CDR3 reads CATSRDSGGTEAFF. Here the CDR3 DNA reads TGTGCCACCAGCAGAGATTCGGGGGGGACTGAAGCTTTCTTT.

V and J are TRBV7-2 and TRBJ1-3; TRBD1 matches at 9 bases. The CDR3 is 15 residues long. Germline V gene data show CDR1 as SGHTA and CDR2 as FQGNSA. The junction had 9 bases not matched to a gene; V was cut back by 3 bases and J by 9 bases. For the CDR3, the DNA is TGTGCCAGCAGCTTCGGGGACAGGGATGAAGTCACCATATATTTT. This codes for CASSFGDRDEVTIYF.